A selection of T cell receptor beta chains follows, all from one sample in a study of CD8 T cells in ankylosing spondylitis. Each CDR3 protein is one row after TCRdb ran MiXCR on the 5' RACE reads. The sample carries hundreds of thousands of distinct CDR3 sequences, more than 15% recorded once. The sample comprised blood, either unsorted or a sorted T cell fraction (not recorded which). Receptor source: a male donor with ankylosing spondylitis. The CDR3 runs from the conserved cysteine through the conserved F or W. D genes are given only for firm matches. Clone size is stated in some rows and not others, as once, few, many or a class when expanded.

NA	TRBD2	TRBV7-3	TRBJ2-3	TGTGCCAGCAGCTTAACGGGGGATCCGGGGGGGGATACGCAGTATTTT	CASSLTGDPGGDTQYF
few	NA	TRBV6-6	TRBJ2-2	TGTGCCAGCAGTCGAGGGAACGGGGAGCTGTTTTTT	CASSRGNGELFF
NA	NA	TRBV9	TRBJ2-2	TGTGCCAGCAGCAAACAGAGCGGGGAGCTGTTTTTT	CASSKQSGELFF
many	NA	TRBV29-1	TRBJ2-1	TGCAGCGTTGAAAGGAGGGCTAGCCGCCCCCTACAGTATGAGCAGTTCTTC	CSVERRASRPLQYEQFF
NA	TRBD1	TRBV20-1	TRBJ1-3	TGCAGTGCTAGAACCAATGGACAGGGCAGCGGAAACACCATATATTTT	CSARTNGQGSGNTIYF
NA	TRBD2	TRBV4-1	TRBJ2-1	TGCGCCAGCAGCCAAGATTGGGGACTAGCGGGGGGGCGGAAGTTCTTC	CASSQDWGLAGGRKFF
few	TRBD2	TRBV5-1	TRBJ2-5	TGCGCCAGCAGCTGGACTAGCGGGCGCCAAGAGACCCAGTACTTC	CASSWTSGRQETQYF
few	NA	TRBV12-3/TRBV12-4	TRBJ2-5	TGTGCCAGCAGTTTAGCACGACAGGGAGGAGAGACCCAGTACTTC	CASSLARQGGETQYF
few	NA	TRBV28	TRBJ1-1	TGTGCCAGCAGTTTAATTGTCCGAGGCACTGAAGCTTTCTTT	CASSLIVRGTEAFF
few	NA	TRBV3-1	TRBJ1-1	TGTGCCAGCAGCCGGGAGTTACAGAACACTGAAGCTTTCTTT	CASSRELQNTEAFF